This passage covers 21 T cell receptor beta chains from one sample sequenced in a study of T cell responses to AZD1222 COVID-19 vaccine. The table came from immunoSEQ multiplex PCR; TCRdb's copy has only in-frame clones and leaves some out. This table holds roughly 110,000 clones, roughly 90% found once. This specimen was peripheral blood, taken on day 0 of AZD1222 vaccination. Receptor source: an adult in good health.

V and J are TRBV10-3 and TRBJ2-1; no clear D. Trimming pared 3 bases from V and 6 bases from J, leaving 12 bases between. The V gene's germline CDR1 is ENHRY and CDR2 SYGVKD. The CDR3 is 14 residues long. The chain's CDR3 is CAISDSTQTNEQFF. CDR3 bases: TGTGCCATCAGTGACTCTACTCAGACCAATGAGCAGTTCTTC.

The chain couples TRBV30 to TRBJ1-2; no clear D. Germline-derived CDR1 and CDR2 are GTSNPN and SVGIG (reference sequence). The CDR3 loop spans 11 amino acids. Trimming took off 1 base at V and 5 bases at J, with 5 bases between the two ends. The CDR3 coding sequence is TGTGCCTGGAGTGACGGATATGGCTACACCTTC. Residues: CAWSDGYGYTF.

The chain combines TRBV19 with TRBJ2-7; TRBD2 aligns across 9 bases. J lost 0 bases, V lost 5 bases, and 5 bases had no gene match. The CDR3 extends over 15 amino acids. Per the germline V gene, CDR1 is LNHDA and CDR2 is SQIVND (reference sequence). The CDR3 loop is CASSPGTSSSYEQYF. In DNA, the CDR3 is TGTGCCAGTAGTCCCGGGACTAGCTCCTCCTACGAGCAGTACTTC.

The chain is built from TRBV12-3 or TRBV12-4 and TRBJ1-3, with 8 bases aligning to TRBD1. The CDR3 spans 13 residues. V lost 2 bases and J lost 9; bases outside the gene matches: 3. CDR3 amino acids: CASSLSTGGTIYF. CDR3 in DNA: TGTGCCAGCAGTTTAAGTACAGGGGGCACCATATATTTT.

The chain combines TRBV18 with TRBJ1-2, with 7 bases lining up with TRBD1. The V and J ends lost 6 bases and 1 base, in that order; junction bases with no gene match: 8. The CDR3 covers 15 residues. CDR1 KGHSH and CDR2 LQKENI come from the germline V gene. The CDR3 loop is CASSPQDRNNYGYTF. CDR3 coding DNA: TGTGCCAGCTCGCCGCAGGACAGGAATAACTATGGCTACACCTTC.

This chain links TRBV18 with TRBJ1-1; 9 positions agree with TRBD1. This CDR3 is built from 17 residues. Germline CDR1 reads KGHSH; CDR2 reads LQKENI. Trimming took 5 bases from V and 0 from J; bases not matched to a gene: 10. CDR3 sequence: CASSRGQGIFVNTEAFF. The CDR3 DNA is TGTGCCAGCTCAAGGGGACAGGGCATTTTTGTGAACACTGAAGCTTTCTTT.

CDR3 DNA: TGTGCCAGCAGAAGGACTAGCGGGAGAGGAGAGACCCAGTACTTC. Its protein is CASRRTSGRGETQYF. The chain has TRBV7-3 and TRBJ2-5; 13 positions match TRBD2. V lost 6 bases and J lost 4; bases outside the gene matches: 5. The CDR3 sequence is 15 residues long. CDR1 is SGHTA, CDR2 FQGTGA, per germline.

The chain has TRBV11-1 and TRBJ2-7; a possible D gene is TRBD1 (6 bases). The CDR3 totals 14 residues. Germline V gives CDR1 SGHAT, CDR2 FQDESV (reference sequence). Trimming cost V 5 bases and J 2 bases, with 13 bases left between them. The CDR3, as DNA: TGTGCCAGCAGCCTCGACAGGATAACCTACGAGCAGTACTTC. It specifies CASSLDRITYEQYF.

The V call is TRBV24-1, the J call TRBJ1-2, with no clear D. Trimming took 4 bases from V and 5 from J, leaving 16 bases between them. The CDR3 is 15 residues long. The germline V gene has CDR1 KGHDR and CDR2 SFDVKD. This CDR3 is CATSEGSPPWYGYTF. The CDR3 DNA reads TGTGCCACCAGTGAGGGATCCCCTCCTTGGTATGGCTACACCTTC.

This chain links TRBV15 with TRBJ2-2, with D unresolved. Germline V gives CDR1 LNHNV, CDR2 YYDKDF (reference sequence). Trimming took off 1 base at V and 4 bases at J, with 1 base between the two ends. This CDR3 is built from 12 residues. CDR3 amino acids: CATSRATGELFF. The CDR3 bases are TGTGCCACCAGCAGAGCCACCGGGGAGCTGTTTTTT.

This clone was counted between two and nine times. V gene TRBV20-1 combines with J gene TRBJ2-1; unclear D gene. The V gene lost 3 bases and the J gene lost 7 bases, with 7 bases spanning the gap. Germline V lookup: CDR1 DFQATT, CDR2 SNEGSKA (reference sequence). This CDR3 region has 11 residues. CDR3 sequence reads: CSASEGNEQFF. CDR3 DNA: TGCAGTGCTAGTGAAGGGAATGAGCAGTTCTTC.

The rearrangement links TRBV19 to TRBJ1-6; unclear D gene. V was trimmed by 5 bases and J by 8 bases, leaving 13 bases between them. The germline gives CDR1 LNHDA, CDR2 SQIVND (reference sequence). There are 14 residues in the CDR3. DNA of the CDR3: TGTGCCAGTAGTCCCGGCCTACTACATTCACCCCTCCACTTT. Translated, it gives CASSPGLLHSPLHF.

This rearrangement joins TRBV2 to TRBJ2-4; no firm D call. The CDR3 has 12 residues. Trimming took 7 bases from V and 6 from J, leaving 10 bases between them. Germline loops: CDR1 SNHLY, CDR2 FYNNEI. DNA of the CDR3: TGTGCCAGCAAAAGGGCGATAAACATTCAGTACTTC. It yields the protein CASKRAINIQYF.

The CDR3: CASSLVGREGDEQYF. As DNA, the CDR3 is TGCGCCAGCAGCTTGGTAGGGCGGGAGGGCGACGAGCAGTACTTC. The V gene is TRBV5-1, the J gene TRBJ2-7, with 9 bases matching TRBD2. There are 15 residues in the CDR3. CDR1 SGHRS and CDR2 YFSETQ come from the germline V gene. V shed 0 bases, J shed 5 bases, and the junction held 6 bases outside the gene matches.

This clone was counted many times. This chain joins TRBV5-1 and TRBJ2-2, with a weak D call TRBD2 (6 bases). In germline, CDR1 is SGHRS, CDR2 YFSETQ. The V end was cut by 4 bases, the J end by 6 bases, with 13 bases between. The CDR3 length is 14 residues. CDR3 region: CASSPAEGPGELFF. In nucleotides, the CDR3 is TGCGCCAGCAGCCCAGCGGAGGGACCCGGGGAGCTGTTTTTT.

The CDR3 spells CASSLLGRRGEAFF. The CDR3 DNA reads TGTGCCAGCAGTTTATTAGGCAGGAGGGGTGAAGCTTTCTTT. V is TRBV27 and J is TRBJ1-1; TRBD1 is a possible D gene (5 bases). CDR3 size: 14 residues. Trimming stripped 1 base from V and 7 bases from J, with 13 bases between. CDR1 is MNHEY, CDR2 SMNVEV, per germline (reference sequence).

The chain uses TRBV18 and TRBJ2-5, with TRBD2 identical over 8 bases. This CDR3 has 15 residues. V was clipped by 3 bases and J by 4 bases; unmatched bases: 7. Germline V lookup: CDR1 KGHSH, CDR2 LQKENI. The CDR3 DNA reads TGTGCCAGCTCACCGAATAATCTAGCGGGAGAGACCCAGTACTTC. This sequence encodes CASSPNNLAGETQYF. The whole variable domain, filled in from reference TRBV18 and TRBJ2-5, reads NAGVMQNPRHLVRRRGQEARLRCSPMKGHSHVYWYRQLPEEGLKFMVYLQKENIIDESGMPKERFSAEFPKEGPSILRIQQVVRGDSAAYFCASSPNNLAGETQYFGPGTRLLVL.

V gene TRBV30 combines with J gene TRBJ2-7; 7 positions match TRBD1. Germline V gene sequence: CDR1 GTSNPN, CDR2 SVGIG (reference sequence). CDR3 length: 17 amino acids. Trimming took 2 bases from V and 2 from J; bases not matched to a gene: 15. This chain's CDR3 is CAWSPTKYRDRAYEQYF. The DNA for the CDR3 is TGTGCCTGGAGTCCGACGAAATACAGGGACAGAGCCTACGAGCAGTACTTC.

V and J are TRBV12-5 and TRBJ2-2; 7 bases are a match to TRBD1. Unmatched junction bases numbered 3, after V lost 2 bases and J lost 3 bases. The CDR3 has 15 amino acids. Germline V lookup: CDR1 LGHNT, CDR2 FRNRAP. The chain's CDR3 is CASGLRQGYTGELFF. The CDR3 nucleotides are TGTGCTAGTGGTTTGCGACAGGGATACACCGGGGAGCTGTTTTTT. The full variable domain, with the rest looked up from reference TRBV12-5 and TRBJ2-2, is DARVTQTPRHKVTEMGQEVTMRCQPILGHNTVFWYRQTMMQGLELLAYFRNRAPLDDSGMPKDRFSAEMPDATLATLKIQPSEPRDSAVYFCASGLRQGYTGELFFGEGSRLTVL.

This rearrangement joins TRBV28 to TRBJ1-4, with 12 bases identical to TRBD1. J lost 6 bases, V lost 6 bases, and 11 bases had no gene match. CDR1 is MDHEN, CDR2 SYDVKM, per germline. The CDR3 consists of 17 residues. CDR3 coding DNA: TGTGCCAGCAGGGGGGACAGGGGGCGAATGATTGATGAAAAACTGTTTTTT. Amino acid sequence: CASRGDRGRMIDEKLFF.

This chain uses TRBV5-6 with TRBJ2-3, with 12 positions matching TRBD2. CDR3 length: 15 amino acids. J gave up 4 bases and V 5 bases, and 5 bases lay outside the gene matches. Germline V CDR1 and CDR2: SGHDT, YYEEEE. The DNA for the CDR3 is TGTGCCAGCAGAGGACTAGCGGGATCGGCAGATACGCAGTATTTT. Its protein product is CASRGLAGSADTQYF.